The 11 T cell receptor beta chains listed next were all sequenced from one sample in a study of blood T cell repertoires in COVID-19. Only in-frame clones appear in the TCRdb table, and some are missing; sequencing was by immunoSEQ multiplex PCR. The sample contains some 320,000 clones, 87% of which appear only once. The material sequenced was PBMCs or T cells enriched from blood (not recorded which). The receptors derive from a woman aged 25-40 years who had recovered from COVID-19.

CDR3 bases: TGCGCCAGCAGCTCATCCGGGAATCACAATGAGCAGTTCTTC. Protein product: CASSSSGNHNEQFF. The chain carries TRBV4-1 and TRBJ2-1; maybe TRBD2 (5 bases). The CDR3 loop spans 14 amino acids. Trimming took off 5 bases at V and 5 bases at J, with 13 bases between the two ends. Germline CDR1 and CDR2: MGHRA and YSYEKL.

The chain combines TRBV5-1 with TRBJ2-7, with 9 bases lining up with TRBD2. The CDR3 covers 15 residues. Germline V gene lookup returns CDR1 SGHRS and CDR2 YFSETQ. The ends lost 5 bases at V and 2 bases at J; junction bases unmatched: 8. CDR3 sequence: CASREYGGGAYEQYF. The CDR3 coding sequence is TGCGCCAGCAGAGAATATGGCGGGGGGGCCTACGAGCAGTACTTC.

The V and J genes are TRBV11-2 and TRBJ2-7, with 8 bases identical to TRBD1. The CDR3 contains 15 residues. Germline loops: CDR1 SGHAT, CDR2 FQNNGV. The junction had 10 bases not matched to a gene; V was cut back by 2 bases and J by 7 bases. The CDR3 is CASSLSLDRVGEQYF. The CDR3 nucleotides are TGTGCCAGCAGCTTATCTCTGGACAGGGTAGGAGAGCAGTACTTC.

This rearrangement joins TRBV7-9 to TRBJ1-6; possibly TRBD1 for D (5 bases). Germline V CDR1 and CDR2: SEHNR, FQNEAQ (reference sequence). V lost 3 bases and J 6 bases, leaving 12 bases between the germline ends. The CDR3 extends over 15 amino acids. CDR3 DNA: TGTGCCAGCAGCTTGGCAGGGTCTCGTAATTCACCCCTCCACTTT. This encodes CASSLAGSRNSPLHF. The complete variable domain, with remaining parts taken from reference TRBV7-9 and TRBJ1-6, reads DTGVSQNPRHKITKRGQNVTFRCDPISEHNRLYWYRQTLGQGPEFLTYFQNEAQLEKSRLLSDRFSAERPKGSFSTLEIQRTEQGDSAMYLCASSLAGSRNSPLHFGNGTRLTVT.

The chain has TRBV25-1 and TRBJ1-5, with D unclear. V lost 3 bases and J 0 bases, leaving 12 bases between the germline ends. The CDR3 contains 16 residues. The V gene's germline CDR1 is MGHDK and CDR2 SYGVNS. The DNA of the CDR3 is TGTGCCAGCAGTGACCACAACAGCTATAGCAATCAGCCCCAGCATTTT. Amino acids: CASSDHNSYSNQPQHF.

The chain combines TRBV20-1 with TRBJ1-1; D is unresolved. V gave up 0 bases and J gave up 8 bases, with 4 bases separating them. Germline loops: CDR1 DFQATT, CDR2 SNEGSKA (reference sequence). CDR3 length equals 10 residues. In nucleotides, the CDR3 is TGCAGTGCTAGAGATCAGGAAGCTTTCTTT. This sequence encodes CSARDQEAFF.

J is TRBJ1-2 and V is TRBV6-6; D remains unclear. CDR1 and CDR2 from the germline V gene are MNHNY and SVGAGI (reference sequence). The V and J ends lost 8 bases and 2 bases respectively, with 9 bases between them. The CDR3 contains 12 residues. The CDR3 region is CASFETNYGYTF. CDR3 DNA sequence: TGTGCCAGCTTTGAAACAAACTATGGCTACACCTTC.

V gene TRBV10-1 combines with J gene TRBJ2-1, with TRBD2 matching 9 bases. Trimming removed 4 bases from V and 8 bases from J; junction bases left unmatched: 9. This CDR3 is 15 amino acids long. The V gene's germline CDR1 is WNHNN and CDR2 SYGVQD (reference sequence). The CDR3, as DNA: TGCGCCAGCAGTGCTTCCAGCGGGGGGTGGTATGAGCAGTTCTTC. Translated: CASSASSGGWYEQFF.

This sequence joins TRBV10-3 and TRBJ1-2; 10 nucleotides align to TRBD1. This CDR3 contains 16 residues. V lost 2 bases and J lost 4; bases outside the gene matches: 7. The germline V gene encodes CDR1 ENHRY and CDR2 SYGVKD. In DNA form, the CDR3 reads TGTGCCATCAGTGAGACCCATGACAGGGGGCCCTATGGCTACACCTTC. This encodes CAISETHDRGPYGYTF.

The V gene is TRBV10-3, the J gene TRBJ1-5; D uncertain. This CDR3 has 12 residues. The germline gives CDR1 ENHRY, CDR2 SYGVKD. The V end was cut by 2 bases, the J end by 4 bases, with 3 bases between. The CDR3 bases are TGTGCCATCAGTGAGCGGAATCAGCCCCAGCATTTT. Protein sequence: CAISERNQPQHF.

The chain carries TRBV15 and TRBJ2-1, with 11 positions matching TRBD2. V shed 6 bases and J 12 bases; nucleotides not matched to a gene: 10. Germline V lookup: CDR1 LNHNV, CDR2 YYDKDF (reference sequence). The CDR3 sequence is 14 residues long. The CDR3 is CATSSSGGPPGQFF. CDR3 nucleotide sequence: TGTGCCACCAGTTCTAGCGGGGGGCCCCCTGGGCAGTTCTTC.